This T cell receptor (beta chain) comes out of a study of T-cell memory formation after mild COVID-19. The authors produced TCR alpha and TCR beta cDNA libraries with sample barcodes and UMIs by 5'RACE using constant-segment primers. TCRdb processed the 5' RACE reads anew with MiXCR; each CDR3 protein has one entry. Among approximately 500,000 distinct CDR3 sequences listed, nearly 25% were seen once. Per the germline V gene, CDR1 is KGHSH and CDR2 is LQKENI. The V gene end was trimmed by 2 bases and the J gene end by 1 base; junction bases not matched to a gene: 18. This CDR3 is 21 amino acids long.

The TCR comes from an adult woman who had mild COVID-19 (a few samples of this study predate the infection). Cell type and time point are not known. The chain couples TRBV18 to TRBJ2-3; 10 nucleotides match TRBD1. The material sequenced was PBMCs or a T cell subset sorted from them (not recorded which). The CDR3 nucleotides are TGTGCCAGCTCACCAAACCGTGACAGGGGGCCCGGACTGAAAGGCACAGATACGCAGTATTTT. This gives the protein CASSPNRDRGPGLKGTDTQYF.